The rows below give T cell receptor beta chains drawn from one sample of a study of blood T cell repertoires in COVID-19. Some clones are missing from TCRdb's copy, which holds only in-frame ones; the method was immunoSEQ multiplex PCR. The sample carries approximately 89,000 clones, about 80% recorded once. The specimen was peripheral blood. These receptors originate from a human donor in a cohort sampled during active COVID-19. Each CDR3 is given without its conserved first and last residue.

j_call v_call cdr3_aa
TRBJ1-1 TRBV29-1 SVGSGGKVTEAF
TRBJ1-1 TRBV2 ASSKDRETEAF
TRBJ2-5 TRBV12-3/TRBV12-4 ASSFRGREAQY
TRBJ2-7 TRBV19 ASSPGLGASSYEQY
TRBJ1-3 TRBV7-2 ASSARTTGNTIY
TRBJ1-6 TRBV18 ASSADQGWNSPLH
TRBJ2-1 TRBV30 AWSVFTSGKYEQF
TRBJ2-5 TRBV5-1 ASSKDSPDQETQY
TRBJ2-3 TRBV27 ASSPGPASTDTQY
TRBJ1-2 TRBV25-1 ASSDSRRQGNLLT
TRBJ2-6 TRBV3-1/TRBV3-2 ASSLSGTGLSGANVLT
TRBJ1-1 TRBV30 AWGTGSLRNTEAF
TRBJ2-1 TRBV7-7 ASSGGGEQF